One sample yielded the 17 T cell receptor beta chains listed below, sequenced in a study of T cells expressing NK-cell markers. TCRdb re-called the 5' RACE reads and catalogs CDR3 proteins one per entry, DNA excluded. The listing records approximately 22,000 distinct CDR3 sequences. The sequencing input was blood T cells: a sorted CD56 or NKG2C T cell subset, CD4+ or CD8+ T cells, or bulk PBMC T cells (not recorded which). Receptor source: a man aged 18-75 years in good health.

J is TRBJ2-1 and V is TRBV6-2 or TRBV6-3. The CDR3 length is 11 residues. Per the germline V gene, CDR1 is MNHEY and CDR2 is SVGEGT. CDR3 loop: CASRSRNEQFF.

The V call is TRBV20-1, the J call TRBJ2-3. The CDR3 totals 13 residues. Germline CDR1 and CDR2: DFQATT and SNEGSKA (reference sequence). The CDR3 here is CSASTGSTDTQYF.

This chain joins TRBV7-9 and TRBJ2-6. The CDR3 covers 13 residues. Germline V gene sequence: CDR1 SEHNR, CDR2 FQNEAQ (reference sequence). The CDR3 here is CASASSGANVLTF.

The chain uses TRBV20-1 and TRBJ2-2; TCRdb picks TRBD1, but there is no DNA to check that call. This CDR3 is built from 15 residues. Germline V gives CDR1 DFQATT, CDR2 SNEGSKA (reference sequence). The CDR3 spells CSSANRDSGTGELFF.

CDR3: CASSFRDLGAQETQYF. The genes are TRBV28 and TRBJ2-5; TCRdb returns TRBD1, unconfirmable since there is no DNA. The CDR3 totals 16 residues. Germline CDR1 is MDHEN and CDR2 is SYDVKM.

The chain joins TRBV25-1 to TRBJ2-6. Germline CDR1 is MGHDK and CDR2 is SYGVNS. The CDR3 is 13 amino acids. CDR3 amino acids: CASSSGGANVLTF. Based on the CDR3 plus reference TRBV25-1 and TRBJ2-6, the full variable domain is EADIYQTPRYLVIGTGKKITLECSQTMGHDKMYWYQQDPGMELHLIHYSYGVNSTEKGDLSSESTVSRIRTEHFPLTLESARPSHTSQYLCASSSGGANVLTFGAGSRLTVL.

The chain couples TRBV6-1 to TRBJ2-5; without DNA, the TCRdb call of TRBD1 cannot be checked. Germline V CDR1 and CDR2: MNHNS, SASEGT. The CDR3 runs to 13 residues. The CDR3 protein is CASSRQGRETQYF.

The chain employs TRBV12-3 or TRBV12-4 and TRBJ2-3; no DNA is available, so the TRBD2 call from TCRdb remains unchecked. The CDR3 has 16 residues. This CDR3 is CASSFQLAASTDTQYF.

This chain's CDR3 is CASSFSGTDEKLFF. The chain joins TRBV7-9 to TRBJ1-4; the D call of TRBD1 rests on TCRdb alone, since no DNA is present to check it. The CDR3 sequence is 14 residues long. Looked up from germline, CDR1 is SEHNR and CDR2 is FQNEAQ (reference sequence).

The chain links TRBV20-1 to TRBJ2-1; no DNA is available, so the TRBD2 call from TCRdb remains unchecked. The CDR3 length is 15 residues. CDR1 DFQATT and CDR2 SNEGSKA come from the germline V gene (reference sequence). This CDR3 is CSARESSGTYNEQFF.

The rearrangement uses TRBV3-1 and TRBJ2-3; there is no DNA to check the TCRdb D call of TRBD1. The CDR3 has 15 residues. Per germline, CDR1 LGHDT and CDR2 YNNKEL (reference sequence). The CDR3 sequence is CASRLQGAIADTQYF.

The J gene is TRBJ1-2, the V gene TRBV11-2. Germline-derived CDR1 and CDR2 are SGHAT and FQNNGV. The CDR3 sequence is 15 residues long. The CDR3 loop is CASSLSDIMAGGYTF.

The rearrangement links TRBV2 to TRBJ2-5. The length of the CDR3 is 12 residues. CDR1 SNHLY and CDR2 FYNNEI come from the germline V gene. This CDR3 is CASSEAEETQYF.

The V and J genes are TRBV27 and TRBJ2-6; the TCRdb call, TRBD1, lacks DNA for checking. Germline V gene sequence: CDR1 MNHEY, CDR2 SMNVEV (reference sequence). This CDR3 comprises 16 residues. The CDR3 loop reads CASSLLGGAGANVLTF. Variable domain in full (rest from reference TRBV27 and TRBJ2-6): EAQVTQNPRYLITVTGKKLTVTCSQNMNHEYMSWYRQDPGLGLRQIYYSMNVEVTDKGDVPEGYKVSRKEKRNFPLILESPSPNQTSLYFCASSLLGGAGANVLTFGAGSRLTVL.

The chain employs TRBV4-3 and TRBJ2-6; without DNA, the TCRdb call of TRBD1 cannot be checked. The CDR3 contains 16 residues. Germline V gene sequence: CDR1 LGHNA, CDR2 YSLEER. Here the CDR3 reads CASSQSAGSGANVLTF.

V and J are TRBV5-1 and TRBJ2-1; the TCRdb call, TRBD1, lacks DNA for checking. Germline V gives CDR1 SGHRS, CDR2 YFSETQ. The CDR3 contains 15 residues. The CDR3 sequence is CASSDTGGDYNEQFF. Variable domain in full (rest from reference TRBV5-1 and TRBJ2-1): KAGVTQTPRYLIKTRGQQVTLSCSPISGHRSVSWYQQTPGQGLQFLFEYFSETQRNKGNFPGRFSGRQFSNSRSEMNVSTLELGDSALYLCASSDTGGDYNEQFFGPGTRLTVL.

The chain is built from TRBV9 and TRBJ1-1; TCRdb gives TRBD1 as the D gene, but with no DNA this cannot be confirmed. The CDR3 consists of 14 residues. Germline V gives CDR1 SGDLS, CDR2 YYNGEE. CDR3 in amino acids: CASSVAQGSTEAFF.